This is a list of T cell receptor beta chains from one sample in a study of blood T cell repertoires in COVID-19. Repertoires were generated with immunoSEQ multiplex PCR, while TCRdb's copy carries only in-frame clones and drops some. Found here are roughly 180,000 clones, 94% of them singletons; the top ten hold around 0.8%. Specimen: peripheral blood. The receptors were sampled from a man aged 25-40 years with COVID-19, enrolled during active disease. Both conserved end residues are part of each CDR3. D genes are given only for firm matches. The size field is filled for only some rows; it gives once, few, many or a size class.

j_call: TRBJ2-5
d_call: TRBD2
v_call: TRBV7-9
clone_size: once
cdr3_aa: CASSSTLAGDRETQYF
cdr3_nt: TGTGCCAGCAGCTCGACACTAGCGGGGGATCGGGAGACCCAGTACTTC

j_call: TRBJ2-3
d_call: TRBD1
v_call: TRBV6-4
clone_size: NA
cdr3_aa: CASSDGQGVVDTQYF
cdr3_nt: TGTGCCAGCAGTGACGGACAGGGTGTGGTAGATACGCAGTATTTT

j_call: TRBJ2-3
d_call: TRBD2
v_call: TRBV14
clone_size: NA
cdr3_aa: CASSQVAGASTDTQYF
cdr3_nt: TGTGCCAGCAGCCAGGTAGCGGGGGCCTCCACAGATACGCAGTATTTT

j_call: TRBJ1-2
d_call: NA
v_call: TRBV6-1
clone_size: NA
cdr3_aa: CASSESGGDGYTF
cdr3_nt: TGTGCCAGCAGTGAGAGCGGTGGGGATGGCTACACCTTC

j_call: TRBJ2-3
d_call: NA
v_call: TRBV29-1
clone_size: NA
cdr3_aa: CSVWGPTDTQYF
cdr3_nt: TGCAGCGTTTGGGGGCCCACAGATACGCAGTATTTT

j_call: TRBJ1-1
d_call: NA
v_call: TRBV12-3/TRBV12-4
clone_size: few
cdr3_aa: CASSLGVITEAFF
cdr3_nt: TGTGCCAGCAGTTTAGGAGTTATCACTGAAGCTTTCTTT

j_call: TRBJ1-5
d_call: NA
v_call: TRBV7-5
clone_size: once
cdr3_aa: CVRSTNDRAYQPQHF
cdr3_nt: TGTGTCAGAAGCACAAATGACAGGGCCTATCAGCCCCAGCATTTT

j_call: TRBJ1-2
d_call: TRBD1
v_call: TRBV19
clone_size: few
cdr3_aa: CASRTGQGDGYTF
cdr3_nt: TGTGCCAGTAGGACGGGACAGGGTGATGGCTACACCTTC

j_call: TRBJ1-5
d_call: TRBD1
v_call: TRBV4-1
clone_size: once
cdr3_aa: CASSQDTTGRYGNQPQHF
cdr3_nt: TGCGCCAGCAGCCAAGATACGACAGGGAGGTATGGCAATCAGCCCCAGCATTTT

j_call: TRBJ1-2
d_call: NA
v_call: TRBV7-2
clone_size: NA
cdr3_aa: CASSSSPRGIDGYTF
cdr3_nt: TGTGCCAGCAGCTCCTCTCCGCGGGGCATTGATGGCTACACCTTC

j_call: TRBJ2-2
d_call: TRBD1
v_call: TRBV6-5
clone_size: NA
cdr3_aa: CASSYGTGTGELFF
cdr3_nt: TGTGCCAGCAGTTACGGGACAGGGACCGGGGAGCTGTTTTTT

j_call: TRBJ2-2
d_call: NA
v_call: TRBV9
clone_size: NA
cdr3_aa: CASSVLEGRAGELFF
cdr3_nt: TGTGCCAGCAGCGTACTGGAGGGTAGGGCCGGGGAGCTGTTTTTT

j_call: TRBJ2-7
d_call: TRBD1
v_call: TRBV18
clone_size: NA
cdr3_aa: CASSRRDRVLYEQYF
cdr3_nt: TGTGCCAGCTCACGCCGGGACAGGGTTTTGTACGAGCAGTACTTC

j_call: TRBJ1-5
d_call: TRBD1
v_call: TRBV6-4
clone_size: once
cdr3_aa: CASSHPTGTGAIRHNQPQHF
cdr3_nt: TGTGCCAGCAGTCATCCTACCGGGACAGGGGCTATTCGGCACAATCAGCCCCAGCATTTT

j_call: TRBJ2-5
d_call: TRBD2
v_call: TRBV7-2
clone_size: NA
cdr3_aa: CASSNPSGGPQETQYF
cdr3_nt: TGTGCCAGCAGCAACCCTAGCGGGGGGCCCCAAGAGACCCAGTACTTC

j_call: TRBJ2-7
d_call: NA
v_call: TRBV5-6
clone_size: NA
cdr3_aa: CASSLGGLRGSYEQYF
cdr3_nt: TGTGCCAGCAGCTTGGGAGGGCTCAGGGGCTCCTACGAGCAGTACTTC

j_call: TRBJ1-5
d_call: TRBD1
v_call: TRBV2
clone_size: NA
cdr3_aa: CASSATGGRAQPQHF
cdr3_nt: TGTGCCAGCAGTGCGACAGGGGGCCGTGCTCAGCCCCAGCATTTT

j_call: TRBJ2-5
d_call: TRBD2
v_call: TRBV12-3/TRBV12-4
clone_size: NA
cdr3_aa: CASSGTSGGPNYF
cdr3_nt: TGTGCCAGCAGCGGGACTAGCGGGGGCCCGAATTACTTC

j_call: TRBJ1-4
d_call: NA
v_call: TRBV3-1/TRBV3-2
clone_size: NA
cdr3_aa: CASSQGGTTNEKLFF
cdr3_nt: TGTGCCAGCAGCCAGGGAGGGACAACTAATGAAAAACTGTTTTTT

j_call: TRBJ1-1
d_call: NA
v_call: TRBV11-2
clone_size: NA
cdr3_aa: CASSLERVVNTEAFF
cdr3_nt: TGTGCCAGCAGCTTAGAACGGGTCGTGAACACTGAAGCTTTCTTT

j_call: TRBJ1-5
d_call: TRBD1
v_call: TRBV10-3
clone_size: NA
cdr3_aa: CAISPQGGAQPQHF
cdr3_nt: TGTGCCATCAGTCCACAGGGGGGAGCTCAGCCCCAGCATTTT

j_call: TRBJ2-3
d_call: TRBD2
v_call: TRBV28
clone_size: NA
cdr3_aa: CASRTSGGTDTQYF
cdr3_nt: TGTGCCAGCAGGACTAGCGGGGGGACAGATACGCAGTATTTT

j_call: TRBJ2-1
d_call: TRBD2
v_call: TRBV7-3
clone_size: NA
cdr3_aa: CASSLRLAGYNEQFF
cdr3_nt: TGTGCCAGCAGCCTAAGGCTAGCGGGGTACAATGAGCAGTTCTTC

j_call: TRBJ1-5
d_call: TRBD1
v_call: TRBV4-1
clone_size: NA
cdr3_aa: CASSQTGGMSQPQHF
cdr3_nt: TGCGCCAGCAGCCAAACAGGGGGCATGAGTCAGCCCCAGCATTTT

j_call: TRBJ2-1
d_call: TRBD2
v_call: TRBV11-3
clone_size: NA
cdr3_aa: CASSRGTSGIDEQFF
cdr3_nt: TGTGCCAGCAGTAGAGGGACTAGCGGGATCGATGAGCAGTTCTTC

j_call: TRBJ1-4
d_call: TRBD1
v_call: TRBV4-1
clone_size: NA
cdr3_aa: CASRMGYRGPEEKLFF
cdr3_nt: TGCGCCAGCCGAATGGGGTACAGGGGGCCTGAGGAAAAACTGTTTTTT

j_call: TRBJ2-2
d_call: TRBD1
v_call: TRBV18
clone_size: NA
cdr3_aa: CASSGQGDTGELFF
cdr3_nt: TGTGCCAGCTCCGGACAGGGGGATACCGGGGAGCTGTTTTTT

j_call: TRBJ1-3
d_call: NA
v_call: TRBV5-6
clone_size: NA
cdr3_aa: CASSPQGPKGNTIYF
cdr3_nt: TGTGCCAGCAGCCCACAGGGCCCGAAGGGAAACACCATATATTTT

j_call: TRBJ1-6
d_call: NA
v_call: TRBV28
clone_size: NA
cdr3_aa: CASSLVDSPLHF
cdr3_nt: TGTGCCAGCAGTTTGGTAGATTCACCCCTCCACTTT

j_call: TRBJ2-3
d_call: NA
v_call: TRBV3-1/TRBV3-2
clone_size: NA
cdr3_aa: CASNFAGSDTQYF
cdr3_nt: TGTGCCAGCAATTTTGCGGGGTCAGATACGCAGTATTTT

j_call: TRBJ1-5
d_call: NA
v_call: TRBV2
clone_size: NA
cdr3_aa: CASSGQTNQPQHF
cdr3_nt: TGTGCCAGCAGTGGACAGACTAATCAGCCCCAGCATTTT

j_call: TRBJ2-2
d_call: TRBD2
v_call: TRBV5-4
clone_size: NA
cdr3_aa: CASSLDTSGGGRELFF
cdr3_nt: TGTGCCAGCAGCTTGGATACTAGCGGGGGAGGTCGGGAGCTGTTTTTT

j_call: TRBJ2-2
d_call: NA
v_call: TRBV5-1
clone_size: NA
cdr3_aa: CASTPDYSLDTGELFF
cdr3_nt: TGCGCCAGCACTCCGGACTACTCCCTGGACACCGGGGAGCTGTTTTTT

j_call: TRBJ1-1
d_call: NA
v_call: TRBV6-4
clone_size: NA
cdr3_aa: CASSRDMNTEAFF
cdr3_nt: TGTGCCAGCAGCAGGGATATGAACACTGAAGCTTTCTTT

j_call: TRBJ1-1
d_call: NA
v_call: TRBV4-2
clone_size: NA
cdr3_aa: CASSQDRGTEAFF
cdr3_nt: TGTGCCAGCAGCCAAGATCGGGGGACTGAAGCTTTCTTT

j_call: TRBJ1-1
d_call: NA
v_call: TRBV3-1/TRBV3-2
clone_size: NA
cdr3_aa: CASSQAGSTEAFF
cdr3_nt: TGTGCCAGCAGCCAAGCTGGCAGCACTGAAGCTTTCTTT

j_call: TRBJ1-6
d_call: NA
v_call: TRBV6-4
clone_size: NA
cdr3_aa: CASSDQRGNNSPLHF
cdr3_nt: TGTGCCAGCAGTGACCAGCGCGGGAATAATTCACCCCTCCACTTT

j_call: TRBJ2-2
d_call: NA
v_call: TRBV9
clone_size: NA
cdr3_aa: CASSGLTGELFF
cdr3_nt: TGTGCCAGCAGCGGTCTCACCGGGGAGCTGTTTTTT

j_call: TRBJ1-2
d_call: NA
v_call: TRBV27
clone_size: NA
cdr3_aa: CASSFSGGGYTF
cdr3_nt: TGTGCCAGCAGTTTTTCCGGGGGGGGCTACACCTTC

j_call: TRBJ2-3
d_call: TRBD2
v_call: TRBV4-1
clone_size: once
cdr3_aa: CASSQGLAGGSTDTQYF
cdr3_nt: TGCGCCAGCAGCCAAGGCCTAGCGGGGGGGAGCACAGATACGCAGTATTTT

j_call: TRBJ1-6
d_call: NA
v_call: TRBV2
clone_size: NA
cdr3_aa: CASSEARVPPPLHF
cdr3_nt: TGTGCCAGCAGTGAAGCCCGGGTTCCCCCACCCCTCCACTTT

j_call: TRBJ2-3
d_call: TRBD2
v_call: TRBV7-9
clone_size: NA
cdr3_aa: CASSLLLSSGTDTQYF
cdr3_nt: TGTGCCAGCAGCTTATTGCTCTCTAGCGGAACAGATACGCAGTATTTT

j_call: TRBJ2-5
d_call: TRBD1
v_call: TRBV13
clone_size: NA
cdr3_aa: CASSRDRKETQYF
cdr3_nt: TGTGCCAGCAGCAGGGACAGGAAAGAGACCCAGTACTTC

j_call: TRBJ1-1
d_call: TRBD1
v_call: TRBV5-4
clone_size: NA
cdr3_aa: CASAIYGTVNTEAFF
cdr3_nt: TGTGCCAGCGCGATTTATGGGACAGTCAACACTGAAGCTTTCTTT

j_call: TRBJ1-2
d_call: TRBD1
v_call: TRBV6-5
clone_size: NA
cdr3_aa: CASRLTGSGYTF
cdr3_nt: TGTGCCAGCAGGTTGACAGGGTCTGGCTACACCTTC

j_call: TRBJ2-1
d_call: TRBD2
v_call: TRBV6-5
clone_size: NA
cdr3_aa: CASNSGGAYEQFF
cdr3_nt: TGTGCCAGTAATAGCGGGGGGGCTTATGAGCAGTTCTTC

j_call: TRBJ2-5
d_call: NA
v_call: TRBV28
clone_size: NA
cdr3_aa: CASSLGQIQETQYF
cdr3_nt: TGTGCCAGCAGTTTGGGGCAGATCCAAGAGACCCAGTACTTC

j_call: TRBJ1-2
d_call: NA
v_call: TRBV6-1
clone_size: NA
cdr3_aa: CASSESGGSGGYTF
cdr3_nt: TGTGCCAGCAGTGAGTCAGGCGGGTCGGGTGGCTACACCTTC

j_call: TRBJ1-1
d_call: NA
v_call: TRBV6-1
clone_size: NA
cdr3_aa: CASSERGPNTEAFF
cdr3_nt: TGTGCCAGCAGTGAAAGAGGTCCGAACACTGAAGCTTTCTTT

j_call: TRBJ1-4
d_call: NA
v_call: TRBV19
clone_size: NA
cdr3_aa: CATLGQPEKLFF
cdr3_nt: TGTGCCACCCTTGGACAGCCTGAAAAACTGTTTTTT

j_call: TRBJ1-2
d_call: NA
v_call: TRBV7-9
clone_size: NA
cdr3_aa: CASSQTGPQTLNYGYTF
cdr3_nt: TGTGCCAGCAGCCAAACAGGTCCCCAGACCCTTAACTATGGCTACACCTTC

j_call: TRBJ1-2
d_call: TRBD1
v_call: TRBV5-5
clone_size: NA
cdr3_aa: CASSQWDRGDYGYTF
cdr3_nt: TGTGCCAGCAGCCAATGGGACAGGGGTGACTATGGCTACACCTTC

j_call: TRBJ1-5
d_call: TRBD1
v_call: TRBV2
clone_size: NA
cdr3_aa: CASSPEPSGGLGNQPQHF
cdr3_nt: TGTGCCAGCAGTCCCGAACCTTCAGGGGGCCTAGGCAATCAGCCCCAGCATTTT

j_call: TRBJ1-1
d_call: NA
v_call: TRBV19
clone_size: NA
cdr3_aa: CASTKQGPGTNTEAFF
cdr3_nt: TGTGCCAGTACAAAACAGGGCCCAGGGACGAACACTGAAGCTTTCTTT

j_call: TRBJ2-5
d_call: NA
v_call: TRBV5-4
clone_size: NA
cdr3_aa: CASSLTASENIQYF
cdr3_nt: TGTGCCAGCAGCTTGACGGCTAGCGAGAATATCCAGTACTTC

j_call: TRBJ2-7
d_call: NA
v_call: TRBV5-1
clone_size: NA
cdr3_aa: CASSLGSDYEQYF
cdr3_nt: TGCGCCAGCAGCTTGGGGTCAGACTACGAGCAGTACTTC

j_call: TRBJ2-7
d_call: NA
v_call: TRBV5-6
clone_size: NA
cdr3_aa: CASSGQSLYEQYF
cdr3_nt: TGTGCCAGTTCGGGACAAAGTCTCTACGAGCAGTACTTC